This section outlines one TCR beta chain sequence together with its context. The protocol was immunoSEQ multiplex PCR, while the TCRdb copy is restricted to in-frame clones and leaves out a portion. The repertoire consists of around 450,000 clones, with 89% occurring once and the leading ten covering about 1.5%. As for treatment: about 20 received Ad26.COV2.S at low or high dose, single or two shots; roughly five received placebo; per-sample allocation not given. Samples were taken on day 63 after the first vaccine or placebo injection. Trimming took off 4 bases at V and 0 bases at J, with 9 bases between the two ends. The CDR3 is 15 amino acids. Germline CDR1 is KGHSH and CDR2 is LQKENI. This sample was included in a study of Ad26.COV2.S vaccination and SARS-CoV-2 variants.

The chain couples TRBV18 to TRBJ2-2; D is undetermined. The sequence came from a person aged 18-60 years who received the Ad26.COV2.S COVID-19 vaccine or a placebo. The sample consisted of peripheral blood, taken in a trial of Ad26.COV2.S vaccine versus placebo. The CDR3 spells CASSQSHANTGELFF. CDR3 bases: TGTGCCAGCTCACAAAGCCACGCGAACACCGGGGAGCTGTTTTTT.